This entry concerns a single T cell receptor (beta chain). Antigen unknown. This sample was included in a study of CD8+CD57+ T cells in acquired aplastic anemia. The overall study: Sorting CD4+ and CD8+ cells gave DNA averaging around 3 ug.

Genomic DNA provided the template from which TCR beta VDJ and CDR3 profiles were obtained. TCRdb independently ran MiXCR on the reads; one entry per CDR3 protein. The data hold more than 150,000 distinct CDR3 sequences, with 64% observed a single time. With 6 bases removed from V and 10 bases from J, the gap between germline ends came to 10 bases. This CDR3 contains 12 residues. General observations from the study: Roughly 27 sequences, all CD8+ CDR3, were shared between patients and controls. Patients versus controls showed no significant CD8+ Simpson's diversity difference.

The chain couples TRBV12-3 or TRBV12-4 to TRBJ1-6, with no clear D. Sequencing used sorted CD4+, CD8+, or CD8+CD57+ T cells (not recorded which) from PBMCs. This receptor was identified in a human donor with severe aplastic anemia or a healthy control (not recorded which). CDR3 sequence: CASRGSSSPLHF. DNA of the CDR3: TGTGCCAGCAGGGGATCGTCATCACCCCTCCACTTT.